The 16 T cell receptor beta chains listed next were all sequenced from one sample in a study of shared clonotypes between healthy human individuals. The protocol was immunoSEQ multiplex PCR, while the TCRdb copy is restricted to in-frame clones and leaves out a portion. Here the sample spans fewer than 600,000 clones, 77% being singletons. The specimen sequenced was PBMCs. These receptor sequences come from a woman aged 40-49 years in good health. Some clones in this sample may be carry-over from other donors' samples.

V gene TRBV9 combines with J gene TRBJ2-2; D may be TRBD2 (6 bases). The V gene's germline CDR1 is SGDLS and CDR2 YYNGEE. The CDR3 covers 16 residues. V dropped 0 bases and J dropped 4 bases, with 13 bases sitting between them. CDR3 loop: CASSVGGSGVTGELFF. In nucleotides, the CDR3 is TGTGCCAGCAGCGTAGGGGGTAGCGGAGTCACCGGGGAGCTGTTTTTT.

The V call is TRBV19, the J call TRBJ2-7; perhaps TRBD2 as D (5 bases). This CDR3 region has 13 residues. V was pared by 4 bases and J by 0 bases, with 7 bases between. CDR1 and CDR2 (germline): LNHDA, SQIVND (reference sequence). The CDR3 nucleotides are TGTGCCAGTAGTAGACTAAACTCCTACGAGCAGTACTTC. It codes for CASSRLNSYEQYF.

The rearrangement joins TRBV10-3 to TRBJ1-2; D is ambiguous. Trimming shortened V by 4 bases and J by 4 bases, and 16 bases separated the two germline ends. This CDR3 comprises 15 residues. Germline assignment: CDR1 ENHRY and CDR2 SYGVKD. The CDR3: CAISGEREWGYGYTF. The CDR3 nucleotides are TGTGCCATCAGTGGGGAAAGGGAATGGGGCTATGGCTACACCTTC.

Comment on this clone: This sequence is one base from a far larger clone and is likely a read error. This CDR3 is also generated by other DNA sequences in the sample. The chain employs TRBV7-9 and TRBJ1-1, with 9 bases lining up with TRBD1. The CDR3 length is 13 residues. Looked up from germline, CDR1 is SEHNR and CDR2 is FQNEAQ (reference sequence). The CDR3 DNA reads TGTGCCAGCACCCGGACAGGGGACACGGAAGCTTTCTTT. Translated: CASTRTGDTEAFF.

The J gene is TRBJ2-3, the V gene TRBV29-1; no reliable D call. The V gene's germline CDR1 is SQVTM and CDR2 ANQGSEA. Trimming left V 6 bases short and J 0 bases short, with 10 bases between. The CDR3 has 13 residues. The CDR3 sequence: CSVAVASTDTQYF. The CDR3, as DNA: TGCAGCGTGGCCGTAGCTAGCACAGATACGCAGTATTTT.

CDR3 in amino acids: CASSYSQVSYEQYF. The CDR3 DNA follows: TGTGCCAGCAGTTACTCTCAGGTCTCCTACGAGCAGTACTTC. The chain combines TRBV6-6 with TRBJ2-7; D unresolved. The length of the CDR3 is 14 residues. Trimming shortened V by 0 bases and J by 0 bases, and 6 bases separated the two germline ends. Germline loops: CDR1 MNHNY, CDR2 SVGAGI (reference sequence).

This chain uses TRBV20-1 with TRBJ1-1; TRBD1 is a possible D gene (5 bases). The V gene lost 0 bases and the J gene lost 11 bases, with 10 bases spanning the gap. The germline CDR1 and CDR2 sequences are DFQATT and SNEGSKA (reference sequence). The CDR3 is 11 amino acids. CDR3 DNA sequence: TGCAGTGCTAGAGATCGTGGGGGGGCTTTCTTT. Amino acids: CSARDRGGAFF.

This clone was seen a single time. The chain couples TRBV5-4 to TRBJ2-3; 9 bases align to TRBD2. J gave up 2 bases and V 0 bases, and 1 base lay outside the gene matches. Germline V CDR1 and CDR2: SGHNT, YYREEE (reference sequence). This CDR3 is 15 amino acids long. The CDR3 DNA reads as TGTGCCAGCAGCTTGGAGCGGGAGGCCACAGATACGCAGTATTTT. This encodes CASSLEREATDTQYF.

The chain is built from TRBV4-2 and TRBJ1-1; 11 nucleotides match TRBD1. In germline, CDR1 is LGHNA, CDR2 YNFKEQ. This CDR3 is built from 15 residues. J was trimmed by 5 bases and V by 1 base; bases with no gene match: 3. CDR3 in DNA: TGTGCCAGCAGCCAAGGGACAGGGGGCAGAACTGAAGCTTTCTTT. It is translated as CASSQGTGGRTEAFF.

The rearrangement links TRBV19 to TRBJ2-5; D is undetermined. Germline CDR1 is LNHDA and CDR2 is SQIVND (reference sequence). The CDR3 length is 13 residues. Trimming removed 5 bases at V and 4 bases at J, with 11 bases between. The CDR3 DNA is TGTGCCAGTAGTTCGGACCAGGCAGAGACCCAGTACTTC. It yields the protein CASSSDQAETQYF.

The chain links TRBV19 to TRBJ2-3, with 8 positions matching TRBD2. Germline-derived CDR1 and CDR2 are LNHDA and SQIVND (reference sequence). The trim removed 4 bases at V and 4 bases at J, leaving 7 bases unmatched. The CDR3 length is 15 residues. The chain's CDR3 is CASSTLVGGADTQYF. The CDR3 DNA follows: TGTGCCAGTAGTACCCTTGTCGGGGGGGCAGATACGCAGTATTTT.

As to this clone: With a far larger clone one base away, a read error is the likely cause. The V and J genes are TRBV29-1 and TRBJ1-1, with D possibly matching TRBD1 (5 bases). The CDR3 consists of 15 residues. Deletions cut 6 bases from V and 0 bases from J, with 17 bases between. From germline, CDR1 is SQVTM and CDR2 ANQGSEA. CDR3 sequence reads: CSVVGGWAMNTEAFF. The CDR3 DNA follows: TGCAGCGTCGTGGGGGGGTGGGCAATGAACACTGAAGCTTTCTTT.

The J gene is TRBJ2-3, the V gene TRBV28, with 8 bases lining up with TRBD2. The CDR3 extends over 17 amino acids. CDR1 is MDHEN and CDR2 is SYDVKM in the germline V gene. Losses at the gene ends were 4 bases for V and 1 base for J; bases not matched to a gene: 10. For the CDR3, the DNA is TGTGCCAGCAGTTCCCGGGAGGGGAGCGGGGGCACAGATACGCAGTATTTT. It specifies CASSSREGSGGTDTQYF.

The chain couples TRBV5-6 to TRBJ1-2, with a possible D match to TRBD1 (5 bases). The length of the CDR3 is 14 residues. The germline CDR1 and CDR2 sequences are SGHDT and YYEEEE. V dropped 3 bases and J dropped 4 bases, with 13 bases sitting between them. The chain's CDR3 is CASSYGTASYGYTF. The CDR3 nucleotides are TGTGCCAGCAGCTATGGGACGGCTTCCTATGGCTACACCTTC. The full variable domain, rest sourced from reference TRBV5-6 and TRBJ1-2, is DAGVTQSPTHLIKTRGQQVTLRCSPKSGHDTVSWYQQALGQGPQFIFQYYEEEERQRGNFPDRFSGHQFPNYSSELNVNALLLGDSALYLCASSYGTASYGYTFGSGTRLTVV.

Notes on this clone: Only one base separates this from a far larger clonotype, so it likely reflects a read error. Other DNA sequences in the same sample also yield this CDR3. The chain joins TRBV28 to TRBJ2-3, with 13 bases identical to TRBD2. CDR3 size: 18 residues. V lost 9 bases, J lost 3 bases, and 15 bases stayed unmatched. Germline CDR1 and CDR2: MDHEN and SYDVKM. The CDR3 region is CASLTGGLAGEGTDTQYF. The CDR3 coding sequence is TGTGCCAGTCTGACAGGAGGACTAGCGGGAGAGGGTACAGATACGCAGTATTTT.

A note on this clone: This likely came from a read error, as a far larger clone is one base away. Other DNA sequences within the sample encode an identical CDR3. The V call is TRBV18, the J call TRBJ2-3; 10 nucleotides line up with TRBD2. The CDR3 sequence is 14 residues long. The trim removed 6 bases at V and 4 bases at J, leaving 4 bases unmatched. Germline V gene sequence: CDR1 KGHSH, CDR2 LQKENI. The CDR3 DNA follows: TGTGCCAGCTCCCCGGGACTAGCGTCAGATACGCAGTATTTT. As protein: CASSPGLASDTQYF.